Described below is a single T cell receptor beta chain sequence and its context. The sample belongs to a study of blood T cell repertoires in COVID-19. Study context: Samples taken during acute and convalescent COVID-19 were collected in the United States, Italy and Spain. Sources were T cells, B-cell-depleted T cells, or PBMCs; the material itself was cDNA or gDNA.

The V end was cut by 11 bases, the J end by 1 base, with 15 bases between. The germline V gene has CDR1 MNHEY and CDR2 SVGAGI. The CDR3 is 14 amino acids. Authors' processing steps: It was from reference gene primer amplification that nucleated cell counts were estimated. TCRdb keeps only in-frame clones here, not all; method: immunoSEQ multiplex PCR. V, J and clone size reflect that table, while D and trimming were determined from the DNA. Of about 190,000 clones in the sample, around 90% were seen once. Sequenced material: peripheral blood. This sequence was found in a man aged 35 to 55 with acute or convalescent COVID-19. The rearrangement uses TRBV6-5 and TRBJ1-5; tentatively, D is TRBD1 (5 bases). CDR3 coding DNA: TGTGCCGGTGGTGTGACAGAGAGCAATCAGCCCCAGCATTTT. Protein product: CAGGVTESNQPQHF.